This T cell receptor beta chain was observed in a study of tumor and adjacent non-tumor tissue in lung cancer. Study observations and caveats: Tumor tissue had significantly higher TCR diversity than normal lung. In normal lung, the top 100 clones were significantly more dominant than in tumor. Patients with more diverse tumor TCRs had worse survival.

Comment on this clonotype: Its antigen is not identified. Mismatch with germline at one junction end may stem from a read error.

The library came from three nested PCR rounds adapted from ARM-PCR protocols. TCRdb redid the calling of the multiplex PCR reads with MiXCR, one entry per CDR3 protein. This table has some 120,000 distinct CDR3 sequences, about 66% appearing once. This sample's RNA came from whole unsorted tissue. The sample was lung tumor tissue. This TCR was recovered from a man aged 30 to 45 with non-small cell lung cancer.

The CDR3 region has the DNA TGTGCCAGCAGGGCGGGTCCCGCAACCTACGAGCACTATTTC. Translated, it gives CASRAGPATYEHYF. The chain employs TRBV12-3 or TRBV12-4 and TRBJ2-7; weak D call: TRBD2 (5 bases). The CDR3 runs 14 residues.